Each of the 25 T cell receptor beta chains below was sequenced from the same sample in a study of blood T cell repertoires in COVID-19. Profiling relied on immunoSEQ multiplex PCR, and the TCRdb table lists in-frame clones only, not all of them. The sample records just over 300,000 clones, 85% to 90% being singletons. Sequenced material: PBMCs or T cells enriched from blood (not recorded which). These TCRs come from a young woman with acute COVID-19.

DNA for the CDR3: TGTGCCAGCAGTTTCGTTGATGGGAGGGGAACTGAAGCTTTCTTT. Its protein is CASSFVDGRGTEAFF. V gene TRBV28 combines with J gene TRBJ1-1; tentative D call: TRBD1 (5 bases). The CDR3 runs to 15 residues. Germline assignment: CDR1 MDHEN and CDR2 SYDVKM. V lost 3 bases and J lost 5, with 16 bases in between.

The chain carries TRBV28 and TRBJ2-7; D unresolved. This CDR3 has 14 residues. V was pared by 4 bases and J by 0 bases, with 10 bases between. CDR1 MDHEN and CDR2 SYDVKM come from the germline V gene. CDR3 residues: CASSSPTLSYEQYF. The CDR3 nucleotides are TGTGCCAGCAGTTCGCCGACTCTCTCCTACGAGCAGTACTTC.

The V and J genes are TRBV3-1 (or the pseudogene TRBV3-2) and TRBJ1-6; 7 nucleotides match TRBD1. This CDR3 comprises 18 residues. The ends lost 4 bases at V and 5 bases at J; junction bases unmatched: 14. From germline, CDR1 is LGHDT and CDR2 YNNKEL (reference sequence). The CDR3 DNA is TGTGCCAGCAGCCGGGGGGCGGGATTCGGGACAGATAATTCACCCCTCCACTTT. Residues: CASSRGAGFGTDNSPLHF.

Points on this clone: Other DNA sequences of this sample code for an identical CDR3. This chain uses TRBV27 with TRBJ1-2, with D hard to call. Trimming left V 2 bases short and J 2 bases short, with 9 bases between. Germline loops: CDR1 MNHEY, CDR2 SMNVEV (reference sequence). This CDR3 is 14 amino acids long. The CDR3 loop is CASSLKGGNYGYTF. The CDR3, as DNA: TGTGCCAGCAGTTTAAAAGGAGGGAACTATGGCTACACCTTC.

The rearrangement links TRBV19 to TRBJ1-1, with a weak D call TRBD1 (6 bases). This CDR3 spans 15 amino acids. The V and J ends lost 7 bases and 2 bases respectively, with 17 bases between them. Germline CDR1 is LNHDA and CDR2 is SQIVND (reference sequence). The CDR3: CASINGQLSNTEAFF. The CDR3 coding sequence is TGTGCCAGTATTAACGGACAGTTATCAAACACTGAAGCTTTCTTT.

The genes are TRBV9 and TRBJ2-1, with TRBD2 identical over 9 bases. Germline V gene sequence: CDR1 SGDLS, CDR2 YYNGEE. V gave up 0 bases and J gave up 6 bases; unmatched junction bases: 7. CDR3 size: 16 residues. The CDR3 spells CASSVDRLAGTNEQFF. CDR3 DNA: TGTGCCAGCAGCGTAGATAGGCTAGCGGGAACCAATGAGCAGTTCTTC.

This clone was seen just once. J is TRBJ1-3 and V is TRBV29-1; D not certain. V was trimmed by 4 bases and J by 0 bases, leaving 4 bases between them. Per the germline V gene, CDR1 is SQVTM and CDR2 is ANQGSEA. The CDR3 has 12 amino acids. As DNA, the CDR3 is TGCAGCGTTGTTAGCTCTGGAAACACCATATATTTT. Protein: CSVVSSGNTIYF.

This clone was observed a few times. V usage is TRBV7-9 and J usage is TRBJ1-5; 7 nucleotides agree with TRBD1. Looked up from germline, CDR1 is SEHNR and CDR2 is FQNEAQ (reference sequence). The J segment lost 1 base and the V segment lost 6 bases, leaving 15 bases of the junction unmatched. The CDR3 is 18 residues long. The CDR3: CASSLGISDRVSNQPQHF. Here the CDR3 DNA reads TGTGCCAGCAGTCTAGGGATCTCCGACAGGGTCAGCAATCAGCCCCAGCATTTT.

The genes are TRBV28 and TRBJ2-1, with TRBD1 matching over 7 bases. Germline V gives CDR1 MDHEN, CDR2 SYDVKM. This CDR3 contains 18 residues. V shed 4 bases and J 8 bases; nucleotides not matched to a gene: 20. DNA for the CDR3: TGTGCCAGCAGTTCGCCCATGGTGGGTCAGGGGGTTGGGTATGAGCAGTTCTTC. It yields the protein CASSSPMVGQGVGYEQFF.

The CDR3 protein is CASSYLRTGSVEAFF. CDR3 DNA: TGTGCCAGCAGTTACCTACGAACAGGGTCGGTTGAAGCTTTCTTT. The V gene is TRBV6-5, the J gene TRBJ1-1; D may be TRBD1 (6 bases). Germline V lookup: CDR1 MNHEY, CDR2 SVGAGI. V lost 2 bases, J lost 7 bases, and 17 bases lay in between. The CDR3 sequence is 15 residues long.

J is TRBJ1-1 and V is TRBV5-5, with a weak D call TRBD1 (6 bases). This CDR3 comprises 19 residues. Germline-derived CDR1 and CDR2 are SGHKS and YYEKEE (reference sequence). V was cut by 4 bases and J by 1 base, with 26 bases left in between. The CDR3 spells CASSPAGGSYKAGNTEAFF. The CDR3 region has the DNA TGTGCCAGCAGCCCGGCGGGGGGCAGCTATAAGGCGGGGAACACTGAAGCTTTCTTT.

The chain uses TRBV30 and TRBJ1-6; the D is unclear. The CDR3 covers 15 residues. V was pared by 0 bases and J by 10 bases, with 16 bases between. Germline CDR1 is GTSNPN and CDR2 is SVGIG (reference sequence). CDR3 residues: CAWSVYEGIGSPLHF. In nucleotides, the CDR3 is TGTGCCTGGAGTGTATACGAGGGAATAGGCTCACCCCTCCACTTT.

This chain links TRBV27 with TRBJ1-5; the D gene is possibly TRBD1 (6 bases). The germline V and J ends were trimmed by 6 bases and 3 bases, with 12 bases remaining between them. The CDR3 sequence is 14 residues long. Germline assignment: CDR1 MNHEY and CDR2 SMNVEV (reference sequence). The CDR3 DNA reads as TGTGCCAGCAGGATGACAGGTACCAATCAGCCCCAGCATTTT. It codes for CASRMTGTNQPQHF.

The chain is built from TRBV30 and TRBJ1-5; tentative D call: TRBD1 (6 bases). There are 13 residues in the CDR3. CDR1 and CDR2 (germline): GTSNPN, SVGIG (reference sequence). V was pared by 2 bases and J by 6 bases, with 11 bases between. As DNA, the CDR3 is TGTGCCTGGAGTTCAGGGGAAGGTCAGCCCCAGCATTTT. It specifies CAWSSGEGQPQHF.

This rearrangement joins TRBV7-2 to TRBJ2-1, with 8 positions matching TRBD2. Trimming took 3 bases from V and 2 from J; bases not matched to a gene: 3. The germline V gene encodes CDR1 SGHTA and CDR2 FQGNSA. The CDR3 extends over 15 amino acids. CDR3 region: CASSFASGPYNEQFF. CDR3 bases: TGTGCCAGCAGCTTTGCTAGCGGGCCCTACAATGAGCAGTTCTTC.

The genes are TRBV28 and TRBJ2-7, with D possibly being TRBD2 (6 bases). This CDR3 comprises 14 residues. Germline V gene lookup returns CDR1 MDHEN and CDR2 SYDVKM. V was pared by 5 bases and J by 6 bases, with 17 bases between. The CDR3 region has the DNA TGTGCCAGCAGTCGATCGGAGGGTCGGATCGAGCAGTACTTC. It encodes CASSRSEGRIEQYF.

The genes are TRBV10-3 and TRBJ1-1, with TRBD1 matching over 7 bases. The CDR3 loop spans 13 amino acids. The V and J ends lost 8 bases and 0 bases, in that order; junction bases with no gene match: 3. Per the germline V gene, CDR1 is ENHRY and CDR2 is SYGVKD. CDR3 sequence: CAIGQAVNTEAFF. Written as DNA, the CDR3 is TGTGCCATCGGACAGGCCGTGAACACTGAAGCTTTCTTT.

The CDR3 DNA reads as TGTGCCAGCAGTTTCCAGCGGAGCTCCTACGAGCAGTACTTC. This sequence encodes CASSFQRSSYEQYF. This chain uses TRBV27 with TRBJ2-7; possibly TRBD2 for D (5 bases). The CDR3 totals 14 residues. Per germline, CDR1 MNHEY and CDR2 SMNVEV (reference sequence). With 3 bases removed from V and 0 bases from J, the gap between germline ends came to 9 bases.

This chain connects TRBV5-4 to TRBJ1-1; D not resolved. The CDR3 is made up of 15 amino acids. With 4 bases removed from V and 2 bases from J, the gap between germline ends came to 15 bases. In germline, CDR1 is SGHNT, CDR2 YYREEE (reference sequence). This CDR3 reads CASSRGRSANTEAFF. In DNA form, the CDR3 reads TGTGCCAGCAGCCGCGGGAGGTCAGCCAACACTGAAGCTTTCTTT.

The chain couples TRBV28 to TRBJ2-7; TRBD1 might be the D (5 bases). In germline, CDR1 is MDHEN, CDR2 SYDVKM. The CDR3 has 13 amino acids. The V end lost 5 bases, the J end lost 1 base, and 9 bases lay between the germline ends. CDR3: CASSNRGSYEQYF. For the CDR3, the DNA is TGTGCCAGCAGTAATAGGGGTTCCTACGAGCAGTACTTC.

V and J are TRBV29-1 and TRBJ2-7, with a possible D match to TRBD1 (6 bases). Germline assignment: CDR1 SQVTM and CDR2 ANQGSEA. Trimming stripped 1 base from V and 6 bases from J, with 13 bases between. CDR3 length: 13 amino acids. The CDR3 bases are TGCAGCGTTGAAGGTTCCAGGGGATCCGAGCAGTACTTC. This sequence encodes CSVEGSRGSEQYF.

This chain uses TRBV7-9 with TRBJ2-1; TRBD1 aligns across 8 bases. Germline lookup yields CDR1 SEHNR and CDR2 FQNEAQ (reference sequence). V lost 5 bases to trimming and J lost 8 bases; unmatched junction nucleotides: 5. The CDR3 covers 13 residues. The CDR3 protein is CASSRSQGDEQFF. DNA of the CDR3: TGTGCCAGCAGCCGTTCACAGGGGGATGAGCAGTTCTTC.

The table lists this clone with a few counts. This chain's CDR3 is CASNVGRDQPQHF. The CDR3 nucleotides read TGTGCCAGCAATGTGGGCAGGGATCAGCCCCAGCATTTT. V gene TRBV6-5 combines with J gene TRBJ1-5, with D perhaps TRBD1 (5 bases). This CDR3 contains 13 residues. Germline CDR1 MNHEY, CDR2 SVGAGI. Trimming removed 7 bases at V and 5 bases at J, with 12 bases between.

The gene calls are TRBV27 and TRBJ2-2; 12 nucleotides match TRBD2. V gave up 4 bases and J gave up 7 bases; unmatched junction bases: 22. CDR3 length: 21 amino acids. Germline V gene sequence: CDR1 MNHEY, CDR2 SMNVEV (reference sequence). The CDR3: CASSSHTLPRLAGVHSGELFF. CDR3 bases: TGTGCCAGCAGTTCACATACTCTCCCCCGACTAGCGGGAGTTCATAGCGGGGAGCTGTTTTTT.

The chain recombines TRBV29-1 with TRBJ2-5; perhaps TRBD1 as D (5 bases). Germline assignment: CDR1 SQVTM and CDR2 ANQGSEA. Deletions cut 6 bases from V and 5 bases from J, with 7 bases between. CDR3 length equals 10 residues. For the CDR3, the DNA is TGCAGCGTCTACAGGGAGACCCAGTACTTC. This sequence encodes CSVYRETQYF.